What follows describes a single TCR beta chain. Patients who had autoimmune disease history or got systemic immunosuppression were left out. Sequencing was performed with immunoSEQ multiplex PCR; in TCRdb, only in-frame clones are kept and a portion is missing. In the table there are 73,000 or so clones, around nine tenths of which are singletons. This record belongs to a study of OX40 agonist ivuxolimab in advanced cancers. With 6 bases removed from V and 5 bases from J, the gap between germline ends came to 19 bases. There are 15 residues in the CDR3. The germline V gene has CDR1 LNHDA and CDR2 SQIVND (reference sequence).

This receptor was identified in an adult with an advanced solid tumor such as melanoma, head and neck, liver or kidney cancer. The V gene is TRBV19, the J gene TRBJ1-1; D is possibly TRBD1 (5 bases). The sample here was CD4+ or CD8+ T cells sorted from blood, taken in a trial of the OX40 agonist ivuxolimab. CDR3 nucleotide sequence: TGTGCCAGTAGCCCCGTCGTTGGGGCATGGACTGAAGCTTTCTTT. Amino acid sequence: CASSPVVGAWTEAFF.